This T cell receptor (beta chain) is from a study of cytomegalovirus exposure and HLA in healthy donors. About this clone itself: Its specificity is not known.

This CDR3 contains 13 residues. The J segment lost 1 base and the V segment lost 7 bases, leaving 5 bases of the junction unmatched. Germline CDR1 SQVTM, CDR2 ANQGSEA. The donors (healthy individuals) were bone marrow donors. Findings and caveats of the study: The productive fraction for most TCR beta V segments was about 90% or about 30% in an earlier analysis. In a later analysis, most CMV-associated TCR beta chains appeared HLA-restricted.

A multiplex PCR was run with 60 Vbeta primers and 13 Jbeta primers. Only in-frame clones appear in the TCRdb table, and some are missing; sequencing was by immunoSEQ multiplex PCR. This sample's table has about 46,000 clones. This chain connects TRBV29-1 to TRBJ1-1; 8 bases fit TRBD1. The TCR comes from a woman aged 35 to 49 in good health and CMV-seronegative. Sequenced sample: PBMCs. Here the CDR3 reads CSAAGQGNTEAFF. In DNA, the CDR3 is TGCAGCGCCGCAGGACAGGGGAACACTGAAGCTTTCTTT.